This entry is about one T cell receptor beta chain. This entry comes from a study of shared clonotypes between healthy human individuals. Clones were sequenced by immunoSEQ multiplex PCR, and TCRdb holds only the in-frame ones, with some missing. Of 550,000 to 800,000 clones in the sample, about 74% were seen once. Material: memory CD4+ T cells sorted from blood. As for subset: CD45RA-negative fraction. This clonotype originated in a woman under 40 in good health.

The CDR3 DNA reads TGTGCCAGCAGCTTATTCGGACTAGCTGGGGAGAGAGGAGAGACCCAGTACTTC. Amino acid sequence: CASSLFGLAGERGETQYF. This chain links TRBV7-9 with TRBJ2-5; 8 positions match TRBD2. This CDR3 contains 18 residues. CDR1 and CDR2 (germline): SEHNR, FQNEAQ (reference sequence). Trimming took 2 bases from V and 4 from J; bases not matched to a gene: 15.